This TCR beta chain derives from a study of monozygotic twins with inflammatory bowel disease (dated by TCRdb to between 2018 and 2021). Regarding the research as a whole: The complete study included 30 or so monozygotic twin pairs: 19 IBD-discordant Danish pairs and nine German pairs, of which four were IBD-concordant and five were IBD-discordant. Each individual had, on average, about 151 000 unique TCRalpha sequences and 181 000 unique TCRbeta sequences available for analysis. The search for disease-associated traits relied mainly on comparing, within discordant pairs, IBD patients with their genetically identical healthy co-twins. Broad study findings and their caveats: The analysis was unable to tell apart different T cell subtypes. Repertoire similarity did not differ between concordant and discordant twins, which could be due to limited statistical power. IBD patients had lower TCRbeta repertoire diversity, measured by the inverse Simpson index, than their healthy co-twins. Background noise and inter-individual variability may have been introduced into the repertoires by the differing immunosuppressive treatments among patients. No single strong signal or clonotype linked to IBD turned up in the results, so the idea that one exists was not supported. Compared with healthy twins, IBD patients had fewer clonotypes in common with other individuals, a difference most pronounced in patients showing signs of disease activity.

A note on this clonotype: Its recognized antigen is unknown.

Inclusive of the bounding cysteine and phenylalanine, the CDR3 is 13 residues long. No DNA is listed. The germline V gene sets CDR1 to SGHRS and CDR2 to YFSETQ. From each donor, a roughly 2.5 ml peripheral blood sample was collected into PAXgene tubes and stored at -80 degrees C. Total RNA was isolated from whole blood with the PAXgene blood miRNA kit on an automated QIAcube, without T cell sorting. Deep TCRalpha and TCRbeta repertoire profiling with unique molecular barcoding was performed on peripheral blood of monozygotic twin pairs concordant or discordant for inflammatory bowel disease. Smoking habits were recorded for all twin pairs, and individuals were classified as current, former or never smokers. Libraries were constructed by 5' RACE. Preparation of each TCR library used roughly 3.5 ug of total RNA. cDNA was synthesized with SMARTScribe reverse transcriptase in eight separate reactions per sample. During cDNA synthesis, template switching introduced unique molecular identifiers that contained a 6-nucleotide sample barcode. TCRalpha and TCRbeta cDNA was amplified in two nested PCRs of around 15 and 9 cycles, and bead purification was carried out after each PCR. Before amplification, the cDNA was treated with uracil DNA-glycosylase and purified using the QIAquick PCR purification kit. The second PCR added Illumina TruSeq-compatible adapters along with sample-specific barcodes. TapeStation and Qubit were used to check library quality and concentration, and about 5.2 ng of each library went into the pool. Sequencing of pooled libraries was carried out on an Illumina HiSeq2500 single-index Rapid Run using 2 x 100 bp reads and custom sequencing primers. The authors' analysis ran thus. UMI-based consensus assembly with MiGEC version 1.2.6 was used to correct PCR and sequencing errors. V(D)J alignment, clonotype assembly and CDR3 extraction were performed with MiXCR version 2.1.1. To normalise gene usage, clonotype sharing and MAIT/NKT TCR abundance, the top 1000, 10 000 and 20 000 clonotypes in each sample were analysed. Diversity was computed as the inverse Simpson index with the vegan R package after downsampling to 27 000 UMIs. Paired Mann-Whitney U tests were applied to discordant twin pairs, with Benjamini-Hochberg correction for multiple testing. Through TCRdb reprocessing, the reads give one entry per CDR3 protein sequence; DNA is omitted. The V and J calls reflect TCRdb's pipeline rather than the authors' work. This sample's table lists more than 300,000 distinct CDR3 sequences. In total, the top ten clones hold 2.6% of the sample.

The sequence was obtained from a human donor with ulcerative colitis or Crohn's disease, or a healthy co-twin of an affected twin (not recorded which). This receptor chain uses TRBV5-1 and TRBJ2-1. Sequencing was carried out using blood. The CDR3 protein is CASSLVAIHEQFF.